This TCR beta chain was identified in a study of OX40 agonist ivuxolimab in advanced cancers. Profiled with immunoSEQ multiplex PCR; TCRdb holds only in-frame clones, not every one. The sample lists about 70,000 clones; 87% were seen once. The CDR3 consists of 14 residues. V lost 0 bases and J 2 bases, leaving 7 bases between the germline ends. Germline values: CDR1 MGHRA, CDR2 YSYEKL. This specimen was CD4+ or CD8+ T cells sorted from blood, taken in a trial of the OX40 agonist ivuxolimab. The TCR comes from an adult with an advanced solid tumor such as melanoma, head and neck, liver or kidney cancer. The rearrangement joins TRBV4-1 to TRBJ1-1; possible D gene TRBD1, 5 bases. CDR3 in amino acids: CASSQDRGNTEAFF. The CDR3 DNA sequence: TGCGCCAGCAGCCAAGATCGGGGCAACACTGAAGCTTTCTTT.